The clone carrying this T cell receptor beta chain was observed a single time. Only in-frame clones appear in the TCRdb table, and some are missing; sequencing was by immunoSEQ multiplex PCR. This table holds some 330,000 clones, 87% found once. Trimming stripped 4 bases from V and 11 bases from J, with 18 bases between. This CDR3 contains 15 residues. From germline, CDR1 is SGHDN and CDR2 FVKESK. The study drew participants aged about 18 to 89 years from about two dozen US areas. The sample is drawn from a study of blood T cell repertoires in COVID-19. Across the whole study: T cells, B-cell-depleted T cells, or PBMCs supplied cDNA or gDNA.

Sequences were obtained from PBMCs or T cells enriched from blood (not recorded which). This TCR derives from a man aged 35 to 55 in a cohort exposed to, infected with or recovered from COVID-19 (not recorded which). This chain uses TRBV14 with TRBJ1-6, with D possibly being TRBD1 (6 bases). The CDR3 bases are TGTGCCAGCAGCCCCATGGCAGGGGTCGGAACACCCCTCCACTTT. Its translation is CASSPMAGVGTPLHF. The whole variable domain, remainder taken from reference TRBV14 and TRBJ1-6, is EAGVTQFPSHSVIEKGQTVTLRCDPISGHDNLYWYRRVMGKEIKFLLHFVKESKQDESGMPNNRFLAERTGGTYSTLKVQPAELEDSGVYFCASSPMAGVGTPLHFGNGTRLTVT.